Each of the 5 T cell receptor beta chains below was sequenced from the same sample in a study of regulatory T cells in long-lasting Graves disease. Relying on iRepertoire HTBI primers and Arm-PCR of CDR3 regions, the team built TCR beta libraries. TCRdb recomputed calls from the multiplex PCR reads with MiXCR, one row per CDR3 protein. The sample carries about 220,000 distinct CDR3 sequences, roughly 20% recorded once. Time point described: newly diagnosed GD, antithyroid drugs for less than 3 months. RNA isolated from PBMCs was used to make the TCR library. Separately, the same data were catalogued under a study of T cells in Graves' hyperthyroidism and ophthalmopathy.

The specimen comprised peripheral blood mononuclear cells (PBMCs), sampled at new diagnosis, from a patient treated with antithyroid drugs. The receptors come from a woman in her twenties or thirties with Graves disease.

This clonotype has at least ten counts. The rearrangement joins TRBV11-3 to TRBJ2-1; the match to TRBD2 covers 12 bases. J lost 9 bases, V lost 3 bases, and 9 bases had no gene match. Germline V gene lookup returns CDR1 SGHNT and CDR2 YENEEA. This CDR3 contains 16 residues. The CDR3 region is CASSLGGTSGLSEQFF. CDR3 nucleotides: TGTGCCAGCAGCTTGGGAGGGACTAGCGGGTTGAGTGAGCAGTTCTTC. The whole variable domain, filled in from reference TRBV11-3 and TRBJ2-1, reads EAGVVQSPRYKIIEKKQPVAFWCNPISGHNTLYWYLQNLGQGPELLIRYENEEAVDDSQLPKDRFSAERLKGVDSTLKIQPAELGDSAVYLCASSLGGTSGLSEQFFGPGTRLTVL.

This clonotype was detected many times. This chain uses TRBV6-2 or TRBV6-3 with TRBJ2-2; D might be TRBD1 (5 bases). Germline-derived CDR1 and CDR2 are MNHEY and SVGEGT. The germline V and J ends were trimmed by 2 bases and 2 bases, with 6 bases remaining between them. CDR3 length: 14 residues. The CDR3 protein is CASSYGHNTGELFF. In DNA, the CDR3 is TGTGCCAGCAGTTACGGACACAACACCGGGGAGCTGTTTTTT.

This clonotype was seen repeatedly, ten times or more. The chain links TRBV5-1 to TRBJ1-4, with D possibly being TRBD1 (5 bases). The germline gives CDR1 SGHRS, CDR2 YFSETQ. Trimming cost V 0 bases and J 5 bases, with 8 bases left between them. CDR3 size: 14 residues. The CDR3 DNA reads TGCGCCAGCAGCTTGGGGGGCGAAAATGAAAAACTGTTTTTT. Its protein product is CASSLGGENEKLFF.

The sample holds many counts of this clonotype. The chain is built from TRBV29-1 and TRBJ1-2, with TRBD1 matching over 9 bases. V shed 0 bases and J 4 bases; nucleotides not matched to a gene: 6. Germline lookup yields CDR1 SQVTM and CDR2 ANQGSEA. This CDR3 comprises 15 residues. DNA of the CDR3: TGCAGCGTTGAAGAGAGGGGACAGGGAATCTATGGCTACACCTTC. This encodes CSVEERGQGIYGYTF.

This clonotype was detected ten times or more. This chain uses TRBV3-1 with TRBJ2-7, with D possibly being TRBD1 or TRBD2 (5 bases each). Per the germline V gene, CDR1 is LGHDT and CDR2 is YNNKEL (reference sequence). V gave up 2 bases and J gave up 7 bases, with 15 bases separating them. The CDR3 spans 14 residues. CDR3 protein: CASSQLGTEREQYF. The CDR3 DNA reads TGTGCCAGCAGCCAACTAGGGACCGAGAGAGAGCAGTACTTC.